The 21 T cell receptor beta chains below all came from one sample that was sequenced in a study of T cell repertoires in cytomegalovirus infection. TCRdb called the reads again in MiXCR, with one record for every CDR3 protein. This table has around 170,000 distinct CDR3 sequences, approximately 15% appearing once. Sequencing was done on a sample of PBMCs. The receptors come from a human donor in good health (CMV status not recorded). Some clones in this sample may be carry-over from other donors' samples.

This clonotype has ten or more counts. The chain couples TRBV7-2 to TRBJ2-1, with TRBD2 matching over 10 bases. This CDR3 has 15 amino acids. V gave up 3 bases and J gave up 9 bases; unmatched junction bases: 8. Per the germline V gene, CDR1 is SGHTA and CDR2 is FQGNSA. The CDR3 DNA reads TGTGCCAGCAGCTTCCGGCTAGCGGGAGAGTTTGAGCAGTTCTTC. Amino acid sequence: CASSFRLAGEFEQFF.

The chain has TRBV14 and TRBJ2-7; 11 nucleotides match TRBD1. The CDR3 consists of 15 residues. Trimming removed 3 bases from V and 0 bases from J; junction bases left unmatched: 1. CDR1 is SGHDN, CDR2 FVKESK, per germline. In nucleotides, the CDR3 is TGTGCCAGCAGCCAGGGGACAGGGGGCTCCTACGAGCAGTACTTC. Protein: CASSQGTGGSYEQYF.

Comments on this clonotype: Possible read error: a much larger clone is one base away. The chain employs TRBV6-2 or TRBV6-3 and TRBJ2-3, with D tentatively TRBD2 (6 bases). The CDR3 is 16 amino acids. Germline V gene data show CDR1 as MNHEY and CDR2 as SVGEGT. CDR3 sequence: CTSSYSPGRGTDTQYF. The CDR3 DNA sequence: TGTACCAGCAGTTACTCACCCGGGAGAGGCACAGATACGCAGTATTTT.

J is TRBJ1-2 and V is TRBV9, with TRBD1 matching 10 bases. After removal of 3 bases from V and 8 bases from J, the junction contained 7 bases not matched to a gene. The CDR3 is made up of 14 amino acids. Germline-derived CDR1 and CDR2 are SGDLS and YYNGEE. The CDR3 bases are TGTGCCAGCAGCGGAAGACAGGGGGCGAACGGCTACACCTTC. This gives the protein CASSGRQGANGYTF.

The CDR3 sequence: CSAPTGDRETQYF. DNA of the CDR3: TGCAGTGCACCCACAGGGGATAGGGAGACCCAGTACTTC. The chain recombines TRBV20-1 with TRBJ2-5; 7 nucleotides agree with TRBD1. After removal of 6 bases from V and 5 bases from J, the junction contained 9 bases not matched to a gene. Germline CDR1 reads DFQATT; CDR2 reads SNEGSKA (reference sequence). The CDR3 has 13 amino acids.

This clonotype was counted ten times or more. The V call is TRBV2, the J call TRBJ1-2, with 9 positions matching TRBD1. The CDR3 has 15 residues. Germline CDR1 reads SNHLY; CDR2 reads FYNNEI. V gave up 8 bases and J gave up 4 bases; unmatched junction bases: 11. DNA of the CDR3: TGTGCCAGCGGACAGGGGAAACAGGGGGGCTATGGCTACACCTTC. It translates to CASGQGKQGGYGYTF.

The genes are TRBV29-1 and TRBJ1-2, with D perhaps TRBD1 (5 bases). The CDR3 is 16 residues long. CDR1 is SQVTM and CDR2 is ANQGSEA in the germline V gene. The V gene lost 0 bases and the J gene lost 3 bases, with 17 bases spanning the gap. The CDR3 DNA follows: TGCAGCGTTGAAGATGGGGGTCAGAACCTCCACTATGGCTACACCTTC. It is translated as CSVEDGGQNLHYGYTF.

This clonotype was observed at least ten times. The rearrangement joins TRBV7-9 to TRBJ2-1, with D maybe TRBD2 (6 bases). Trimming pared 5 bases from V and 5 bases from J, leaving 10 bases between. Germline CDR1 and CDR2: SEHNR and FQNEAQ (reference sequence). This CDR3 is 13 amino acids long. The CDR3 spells CASSILADNEQFF. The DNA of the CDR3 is TGTGCCAGCAGCATACTAGCTGACAATGAGCAGTTCTTC.

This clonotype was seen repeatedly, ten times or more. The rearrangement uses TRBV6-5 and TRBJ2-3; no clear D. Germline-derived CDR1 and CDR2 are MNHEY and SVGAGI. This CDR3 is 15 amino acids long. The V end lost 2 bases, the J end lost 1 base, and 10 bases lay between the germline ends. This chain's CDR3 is CASSYEPPGTDTQYF. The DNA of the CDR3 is TGTGCCAGCAGTTACGAGCCGCCGGGCACAGATACGCAGTATTTT.

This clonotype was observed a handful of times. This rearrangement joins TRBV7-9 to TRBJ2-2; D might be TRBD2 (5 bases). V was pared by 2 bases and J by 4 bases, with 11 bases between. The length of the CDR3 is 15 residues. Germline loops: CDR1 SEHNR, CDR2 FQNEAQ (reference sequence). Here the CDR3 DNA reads TGTGCCAGCAGCTTACGGGCGGAGGTCACCGGGGAGCTGTTTTTT. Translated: CASSLRAEVTGELFF.

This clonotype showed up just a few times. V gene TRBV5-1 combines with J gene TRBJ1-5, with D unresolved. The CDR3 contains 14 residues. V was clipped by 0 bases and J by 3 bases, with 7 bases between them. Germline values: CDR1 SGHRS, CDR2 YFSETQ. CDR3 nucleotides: TGCGCCAGCAGCTTGGACAGTGTCAATCAGCCCCAGCATTTT. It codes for CASSLDSVNQPQHF.

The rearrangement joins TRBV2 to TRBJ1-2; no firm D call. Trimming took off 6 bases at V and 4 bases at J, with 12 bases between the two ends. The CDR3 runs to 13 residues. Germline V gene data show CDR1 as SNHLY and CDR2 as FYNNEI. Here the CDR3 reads CASRKDGLYGYTF. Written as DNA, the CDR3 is TGTGCCAGCAGGAAGGACGGACTCTATGGCTACACCTTC. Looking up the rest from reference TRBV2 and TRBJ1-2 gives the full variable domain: EPEVTQTPSHQVTQMGQEVILRCVPISNHLYFYWYRQILGQKVEFLVSFYNNEISEKSEIFDDQFSVERPDGSNFTLKIRSTKLEDSAMYFCASRKDGLYGYTFGSGTRLTVV.

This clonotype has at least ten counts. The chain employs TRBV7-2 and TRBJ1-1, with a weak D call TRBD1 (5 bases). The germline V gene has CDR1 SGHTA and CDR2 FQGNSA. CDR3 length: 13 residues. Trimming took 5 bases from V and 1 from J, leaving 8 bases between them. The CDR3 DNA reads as TGTGCCAGCAGCCGAGACAGGAACACTGAAGCTTTCTTT. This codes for CASSRDRNTEAFF.

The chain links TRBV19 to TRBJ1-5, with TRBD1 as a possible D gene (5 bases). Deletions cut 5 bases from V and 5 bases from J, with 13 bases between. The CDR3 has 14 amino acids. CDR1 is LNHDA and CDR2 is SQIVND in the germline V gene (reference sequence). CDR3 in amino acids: CASSFQGAYQPQHF. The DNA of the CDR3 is TGTGCCAGTAGTTTTCAGGGAGCATATCAGCCCCAGCATTTT.

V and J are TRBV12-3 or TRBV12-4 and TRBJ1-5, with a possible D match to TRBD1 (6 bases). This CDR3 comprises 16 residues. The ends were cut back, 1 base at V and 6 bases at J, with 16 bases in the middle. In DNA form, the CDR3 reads TGTGCCAGCAGTTTAGGAAGACAGGCCTGGGGTCAGCCCCAGCATTTT. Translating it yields CASSLGRQAWGQPQHF.

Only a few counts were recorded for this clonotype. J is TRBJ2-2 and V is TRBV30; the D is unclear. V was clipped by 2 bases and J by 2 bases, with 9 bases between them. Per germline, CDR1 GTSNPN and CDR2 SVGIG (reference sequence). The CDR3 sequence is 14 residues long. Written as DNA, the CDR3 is TGTGCCTGGAGTAGGCTCAGAAACACCGGGGAGCTGTTTTTT. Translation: CAWSRLRNTGELFF.

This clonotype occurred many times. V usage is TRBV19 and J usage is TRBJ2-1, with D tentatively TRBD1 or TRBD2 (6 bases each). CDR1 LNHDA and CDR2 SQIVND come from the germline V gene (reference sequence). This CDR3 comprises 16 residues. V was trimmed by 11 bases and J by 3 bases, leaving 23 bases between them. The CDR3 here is CASRRGAGGVYNEQFF. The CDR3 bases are TGTGCCTCCCGAAGGGGGGCAGGCGGAGTCTACAATGAGCAGTTCTTC. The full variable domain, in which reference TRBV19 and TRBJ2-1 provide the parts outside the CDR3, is DGGITQSPKYLFRKEGQNVTLSCEQNLNHDAMYWYRQDPGQGLRLIYYSQIVNDFQKGDIAEGYSVSREKKESFPLTVTSAQKNPTAFYLCASRRGAGGVYNEQFFGPGTRLTVL.

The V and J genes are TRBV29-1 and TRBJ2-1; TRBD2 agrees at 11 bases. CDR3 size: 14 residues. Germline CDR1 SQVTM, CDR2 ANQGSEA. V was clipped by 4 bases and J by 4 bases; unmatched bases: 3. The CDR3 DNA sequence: TGCAGCGTTGGAGGACTAGCGGGTTACAATGAGCAGTTCTTC. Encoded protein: CSVGGLAGYNEQFF.

The CDR3 DNA reads as TGTGCCAGCAGTTACGACGGGCGGACCTACGAGCAGTACTTC. It translates to CASSYDGRTYEQYF. The chain recombines TRBV6-2 or TRBV6-3 with TRBJ2-7; no clear D. Germline CDR1 reads MNHEY; CDR2 reads SVGEGT. Trimming cost V 2 bases and J 2 bases, with 10 bases left between them. There are 14 residues in the CDR3.

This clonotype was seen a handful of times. The CDR3 DNA is TGTGCCAGCAGCCAAGATGTGGGTGATCAGCCCCAGCATTTT. This encodes CASSQDVGDQPQHF. The V gene is TRBV4-2, the J gene TRBJ1-5; D gene ambiguous. V lost 0 bases, J lost 5 bases, and 8 bases lay in between. The CDR3 loop spans 14 amino acids. Looked up from germline, CDR1 is LGHNA and CDR2 is YNFKEQ.

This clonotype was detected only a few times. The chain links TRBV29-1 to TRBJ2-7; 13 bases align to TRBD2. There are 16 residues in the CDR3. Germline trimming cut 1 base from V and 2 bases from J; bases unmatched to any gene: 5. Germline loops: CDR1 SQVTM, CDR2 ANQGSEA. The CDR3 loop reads CSVEVRTSGRTYEQYF. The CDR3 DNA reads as TGCAGCGTTGAAGTTAGGACTAGCGGGAGAACCTACGAGCAGTACTTC.